Listed below are T cell receptor beta chains from one sample, sequenced in a study of blood T cells in healthy people across ages. TCRdb processed the 5' RACE reads anew with MiXCR; each CDR3 protein has one entry. The data hold 980,000 or so distinct CDR3 sequences, with about 44% observed a single time. Specimen: blood. The origin of the receptors is a man aged 25 to 45 in good health. CDR3s include the opening cysteine and the closing phenylalanine or tryptophan. The D gene is left open where the match is weak. A clone size is listed for some rows: how often the clone was seen (once, few, many), or a class if it is expanded.

j_call: TRBJ2-1; clone_size: few; d_call: .; v_call: TRBV29-1; cdr3_aa: CSVSTLTGSVYNEQFF; cdr3_nt: TGCAGCGTTTCGACCCTCACGGGCTCGGTCTACAATGAGCAGTTCTTC
j_call: TRBJ1-3; clone_size: few; d_call: TRBD1; v_call: TRBV4-2; cdr3_aa: CASSQDWQGGRNTIYF; cdr3_nt: TGTGCCAGCAGCCAAGATTGGCAGGGGGGGCGAAACACCATATATTTT
j_call: TRBJ2-7; clone_size: few; d_call: .; v_call: TRBV6-2/TRBV6-3; cdr3_aa: CASSYSGGSPYEQYF; cdr3_nt: TGTGCCAGCAGTTACTCAGGCGGGTCTCCCTACGAGCAGTACTTC
j_call: TRBJ2-5; clone_size: few; d_call: .; v_call: TRBV4-1; cdr3_aa: CASSLDWETQYF; cdr3_nt: TGCGCCAGCTCCCTCGACTGGGAGACCCAGTACTTC
j_call: TRBJ2-5; clone_size: .; d_call: TRBD1; v_call: TRBV2; cdr3_aa: CASRRDRAEGETQYF; cdr3_nt: TGTGCCAGCAGAAGGGACAGGGCGGAGGGAGAGACCCAGTACTTC
j_call: TRBJ2-1; clone_size: .; d_call: TRBD1; v_call: TRBV2; cdr3_aa: CASRNNLDRGVFNEQFF; cdr3_nt: TGTGCCAGCAGAAACAACCTCGACAGGGGTGTATTCAATGAGCAGTTCTTC
j_call: TRBJ1-2; clone_size: .; d_call: TRBD1; v_call: TRBV3-1; cdr3_aa: CASSQEGQTSGYTF; cdr3_nt: TGTGCCAGCAGCCAAGAGGGACAGACTTCGGGCTACACCTTC
j_call: TRBJ2-5; clone_size: .; d_call: .; v_call: TRBV7-2; cdr3_aa: CASSLGDIQETQYF; cdr3_nt: TGTGCCAGCAGCTTAGGGGACATACAAGAGACCCAGTACTTC
j_call: TRBJ2-1; clone_size: few; d_call: .; v_call: TRBV7-9; cdr3_aa: CASSLSRANEQFF; cdr3_nt: TGTGCCAGCAGCTTATCACGAGCCAATGAGCAGTTCTTC
j_call: TRBJ2-1; clone_size: once; d_call: TRBD2; v_call: TRBV4-1; cdr3_aa: CASSQQSRASGYNEQFF; cdr3_nt: TGCGCCAGCAGCCAACAGTCCCGGGCTAGCGGATACAATGAGCAGTTCTTC
j_call: TRBJ2-2; clone_size: .; d_call: TRBD1; v_call: TRBV6-5; cdr3_aa: CAAGTANTGELFF; cdr3_nt: TGTGCCGCCGGGACAGCCAACACCGGGGAGCTGTTTTTT
j_call: TRBJ2-7; clone_size: many; d_call: TRBD1; v_call: TRBV5-1; cdr3_aa: CASSLGTGGYEQYF; cdr3_nt: TGTGCCAGCAGCTTAGGGACAGGAGGCTACGAGCAGTACTTC
j_call: TRBJ2-2; clone_size: many; d_call: .; v_call: TRBV27; cdr3_aa: CASSLYQGGELFF; cdr3_nt: TGTGCCAGCAGTTTATATCAGGGCGGGGAGCTGTTTTTT